The 4 T cell receptor beta chains below come from one sample, sequenced in a study of beta chain features in type 1 diabetes. The investigators reverse transcribed all of the isolated RNA, so they sequenced expressed TCRB transcripts. Sequenced by immunoSEQ multiplex PCR; TCRdb stores in-frame clones only, minus some. The repertoire holds about 150,000 clones, with 8.1% as singletons. What was sequenced was central memory CD4+ T cells from blood. These receptors all stem from a man aged 18 to 30 in good health.

This chain connects TRBV2 to TRBJ2-6; TRBD1 aligns across 9 bases. V trimming: 9 bases; J trimming: 0 bases; junction bases outside the gene matches: 6. CDR3 length: 16 amino acids. Germline assignment: CDR1 SNHLY and CDR2 FYNNEI. CDR3 sequence reads: CASSGTGISGANVLTF. The CDR3 DNA reads as TGTGCCAGTTCCGGGACAGGGATCTCTGGGGCCAACGTCCTGACTTTC.

There are many counts of this clone. This CDR3 is CASSSRRADEQYF. The DNA for the CDR3 is TGTGCCAGCAGCTCACGGAGGGCCGACGAGCAGTACTTC. This rearrangement joins TRBV11-1 to TRBJ2-7; the D gene is possibly TRBD2 (6 bases). The germline gives CDR1 SGHAT, CDR2 FQDESV (reference sequence). V lost 4 bases and J lost 5, with 12 bases in between. This CDR3 comprises 13 residues.

This clone was observed a handful of times. The chain joins TRBV7-2 to TRBJ1-1; weak D call: TRBD1 (6 bases). The V and J ends lost 5 bases and 9 bases respectively, with 16 bases between them. Germline V gives CDR1 SGHTA, CDR2 FQGNSA. The CDR3 is 13 residues long. CDR3 sequence reads: CASSTRDMGKAFF. CDR3 coding DNA: TGTGCCAGCAGCACCCGGGACATGGGGAAAGCTTTCTTT.

V and J are TRBV18 and TRBJ1-1, with 8 bases that match TRBD1. CDR1 KGHSH and CDR2 LQKENI come from the germline V gene. V was clipped by 3 bases and J by 1 base; unmatched bases: 7. This CDR3 has 16 amino acids. The CDR3 bases are TGTGCCAGCTCACCTCAGCAGGGGGCAAGGAACACTGAAGCTTTCTTT. It is translated as CASSPQQGARNTEAFF.